This record concerns one T cell receptor beta chain sequence. The antigen is undetermined. Per the germline V gene, CDR1 is SEHNR and CDR2 is FQNEAQ (reference sequence). The V and J ends lost 5 bases and 4 bases respectively, with 17 bases between them. The length of the CDR3 is 15 residues. This specimen belongs to a study of T-cell reconstitution after alpha-beta-depleted transplantation in children. During its preparation, the TCRbeta library received unique molecular identifiers. TCRdb passed the PCR reads through MiXCR, listing each CDR3 protein once. The repertoire holds about 600,000 distinct CDR3 sequences, with around 13% as singletons. Regarding the study as a whole: Fresh T-cell production supplied most of the T-cell counts and diversity seen one year after transplant. Surviving recipient T cells and thymic progenitors accounted for the high day-60 TCRbeta diversity observed in some patients.

The input for sequencing was PBMCs, mostly from graft donor cells, taken 360 days after TCRalphabeta/CD19-depleted stem cell transplant. The rearrangement joins TRBV7-9 to TRBJ1-2; D unclear. The source of this sequence is a male patient younger than 18 who had a stem cell transplant for acute myeloid leukemia, so the T cells may come from the graft donor. The DNA for the CDR3 is TGTGCCAGCAGCCCCAGGTCGGGGTATAGCTATGGCTACACCTTC. Translation: CASSPRSGYSYGYTF. Full variable domain (remainder filled in from reference TRBV7-9 and TRBJ1-2): DTGVSQNPRHKITKRGQNVTFRCDPISEHNRLYWYRQTLGQGPEFLTYFQNEAQLEKSRLLSDRFSAERPKGSFSTLEIQRTEQGDSAMYLCASSPRSGYSYGYTFGSGTRLTVV.